This T cell receptor (beta chain) was found in a study of blood T cell repertoires in COVID-19. Individuals aged about 18 to 100 years were recruited from 24 US areas. Cohorts were based on clinical histories the participants reported. Shortly before study entry, within 2 weeks, exposed participants had met a COVID-19 case. The germline V gene has CDR1 LNHDA and CDR2 SQIVND (reference sequence). The CDR3 is 15 residues long. V dropped 7 bases and J dropped 1; count of bases not matched to a gene: 6. Study processing details: Counts of nucleated cells, estimated from reference gene primer amplification, were obtained. The assay was immunoSEQ multiplex PCR, and TCRdb's table has in-frame clones only and misses some. The V and J calls and the clone size are those of that table, but D and trimming were determined from the DNA. The sample has roughly 400,000 clones; about 88% are singletons.

J is TRBJ1-5 and V is TRBV19, with 8 bases fitting TRBD1. The TCR was taken from a woman aged 18-29 years who had been exposed to COVID-19. Sequencing was performed on PBMCs or T cells enriched from blood (not recorded which). The CDR3 DNA reads as TGTGCCAGTACCACACAGGGGGGGAGCAATCAGCCCCAGCATTTT. This translates into CASTTQGGSNQPQHF.